This T cell receptor beta chain was found in a study of cytomegalovirus exposure and HLA in healthy donors. This CDR3 has 13 residues. From germline, CDR1 is MDHEN and CDR2 SYDVKM. The V end lost 3 bases, the J end lost 1 base, and 7 bases lay between the germline ends. Both 60 Vbeta primers and 13 Jbeta primers went into the PCR. Only in-frame clones appear in the TCRdb table, and some are missing; sequencing was by immunoSEQ multiplex PCR. Here the sample spans about 110,000 clones, around 77% being singletons. V usage is TRBV28 and J usage is TRBJ2-7; D possibly corresponds to TRBD2 (6 bases). The sample consisted of PBMCs. This TCR came from a human donor in good health. CDR3 nucleotide sequence: TGTGCCAGCAGTTTGGGGGGTTCCTACGAGCAGTACTTC. Translation: CASSLGGSYEQYF.